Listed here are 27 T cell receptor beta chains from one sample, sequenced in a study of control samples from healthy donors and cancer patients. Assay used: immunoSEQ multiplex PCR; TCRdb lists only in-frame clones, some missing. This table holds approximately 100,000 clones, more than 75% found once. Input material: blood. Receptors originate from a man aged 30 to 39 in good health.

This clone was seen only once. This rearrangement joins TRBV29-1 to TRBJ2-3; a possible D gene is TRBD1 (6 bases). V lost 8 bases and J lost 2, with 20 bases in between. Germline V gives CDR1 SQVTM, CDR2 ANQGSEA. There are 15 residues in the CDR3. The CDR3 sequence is CSSGRQANPTDTQYF. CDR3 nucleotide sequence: TGCAGCTCGGGCAGACAGGCTAACCCCACAGATACGCAGTATTTT.

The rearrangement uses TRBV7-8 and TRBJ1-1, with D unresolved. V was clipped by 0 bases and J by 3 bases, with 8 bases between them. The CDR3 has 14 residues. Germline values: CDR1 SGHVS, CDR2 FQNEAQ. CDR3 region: CASSLATGDTEAFF. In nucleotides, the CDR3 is TGTGCCAGCAGCTTAGCGACGGGAGACACTGAAGCTTTCTTT.

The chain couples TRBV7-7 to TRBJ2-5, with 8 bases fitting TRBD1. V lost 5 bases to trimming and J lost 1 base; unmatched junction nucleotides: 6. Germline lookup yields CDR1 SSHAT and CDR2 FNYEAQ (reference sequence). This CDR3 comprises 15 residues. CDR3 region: CASSRGQGLQETQYF. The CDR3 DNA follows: TGTGCCAGCAGCCGCGGACAGGGTCTCCAAGAGACCCAGTACTTC.

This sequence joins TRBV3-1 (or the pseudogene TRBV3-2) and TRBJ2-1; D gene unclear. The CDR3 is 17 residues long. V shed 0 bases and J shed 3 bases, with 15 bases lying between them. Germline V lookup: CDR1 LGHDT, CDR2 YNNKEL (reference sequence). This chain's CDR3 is CASSQELGFPNYNEQFF. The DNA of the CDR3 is TGTGCCAGCAGCCAAGAGCTCGGCTTTCCCAACTACAATGAGCAGTTCTTC.

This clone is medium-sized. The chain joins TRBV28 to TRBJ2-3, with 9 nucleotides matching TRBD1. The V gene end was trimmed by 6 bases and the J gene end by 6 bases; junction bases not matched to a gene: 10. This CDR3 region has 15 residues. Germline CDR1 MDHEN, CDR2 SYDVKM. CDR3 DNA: TGTGCCAGCAGAGAAGGACAGGGGAAGGCTGATACGCAGTATTTT. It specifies CASREGQGKADTQYF.

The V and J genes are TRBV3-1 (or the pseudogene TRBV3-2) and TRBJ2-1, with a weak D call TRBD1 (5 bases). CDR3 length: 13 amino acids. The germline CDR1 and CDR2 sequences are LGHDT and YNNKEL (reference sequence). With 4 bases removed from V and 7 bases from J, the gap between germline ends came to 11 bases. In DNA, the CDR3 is TGTGCCAGCAGCCCCGGACATTGGAATGAGCAGTTCTTC. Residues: CASSPGHWNEQFF.

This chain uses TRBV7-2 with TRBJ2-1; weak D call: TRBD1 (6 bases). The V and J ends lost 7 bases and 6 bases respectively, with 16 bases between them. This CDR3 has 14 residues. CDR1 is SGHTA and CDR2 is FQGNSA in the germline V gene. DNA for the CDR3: TGTGCCAGCACCGAGGGGGTGACAGGCAATGAGCAGTTCTTC. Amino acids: CASTEGVTGNEQFF.

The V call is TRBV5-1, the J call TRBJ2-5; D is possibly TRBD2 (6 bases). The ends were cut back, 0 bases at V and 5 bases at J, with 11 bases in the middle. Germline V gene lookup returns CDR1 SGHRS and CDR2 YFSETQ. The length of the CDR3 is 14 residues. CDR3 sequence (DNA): TGCGCCAGCAGCTTGGGACTAGGGGAGGAGACCCAGTACTTC. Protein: CASSLGLGEETQYF. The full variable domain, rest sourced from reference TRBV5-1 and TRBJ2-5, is KAGVTQTPRYLIKTRGQQVTLSCSPISGHRSVSWYQQTPGQGLQFLFEYFSETQRNKGNFPGRFSGRQFSNSRSEMNVSTLELGDSALYLCASSLGLGEETQYFGPGTRLLVL.

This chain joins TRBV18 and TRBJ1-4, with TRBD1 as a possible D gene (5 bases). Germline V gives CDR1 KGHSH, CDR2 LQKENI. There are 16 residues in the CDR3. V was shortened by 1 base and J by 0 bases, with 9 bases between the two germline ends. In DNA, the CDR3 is TGTGCCAGCTCACCACGACAGACCGCAACTAATGAAAAACTGTTTTTT. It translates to CASSPRQTATNEKLFF.

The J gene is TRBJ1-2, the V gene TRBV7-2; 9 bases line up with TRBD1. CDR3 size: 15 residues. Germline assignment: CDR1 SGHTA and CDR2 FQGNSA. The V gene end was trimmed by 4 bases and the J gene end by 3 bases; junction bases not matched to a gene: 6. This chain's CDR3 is CASSSEQGAHYGYTF. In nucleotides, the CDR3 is TGTGCCAGCAGCTCAGAACAGGGGGCTCACTATGGCTACACCTTC.

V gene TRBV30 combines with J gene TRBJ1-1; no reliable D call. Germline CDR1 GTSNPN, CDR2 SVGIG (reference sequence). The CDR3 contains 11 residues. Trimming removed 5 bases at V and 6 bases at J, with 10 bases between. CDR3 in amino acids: CAWSAGSEAFF. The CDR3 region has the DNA TGTGCCTGGTCAGCGGGTTCTGAAGCTTTCTTT.

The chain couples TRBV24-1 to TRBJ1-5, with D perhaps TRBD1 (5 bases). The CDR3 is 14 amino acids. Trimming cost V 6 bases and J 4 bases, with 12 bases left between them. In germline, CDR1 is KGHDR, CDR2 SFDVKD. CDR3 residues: CATSSGRTNQPQHF. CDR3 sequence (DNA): TGTGCCACCAGTTCGGGACGGACAAATCAGCCCCAGCATTTT.

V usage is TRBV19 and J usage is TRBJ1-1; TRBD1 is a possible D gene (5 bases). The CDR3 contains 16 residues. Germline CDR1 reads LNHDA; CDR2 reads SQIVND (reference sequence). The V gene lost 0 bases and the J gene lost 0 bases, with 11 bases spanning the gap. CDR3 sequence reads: CASSIDWATVNTEAFF. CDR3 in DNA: TGTGCCAGTAGTATAGATTGGGCGACAGTGAACACTGAAGCTTTCTTT.

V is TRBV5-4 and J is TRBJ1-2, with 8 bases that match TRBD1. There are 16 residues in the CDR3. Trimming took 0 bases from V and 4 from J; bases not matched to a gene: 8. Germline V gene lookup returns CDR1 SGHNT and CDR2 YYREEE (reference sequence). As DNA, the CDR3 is TGTGCCAGCAGCTTGGTCGGTGGACAGGGCAGCTATGGCTACACCTTC. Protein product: CASSLVGGQGSYGYTF.

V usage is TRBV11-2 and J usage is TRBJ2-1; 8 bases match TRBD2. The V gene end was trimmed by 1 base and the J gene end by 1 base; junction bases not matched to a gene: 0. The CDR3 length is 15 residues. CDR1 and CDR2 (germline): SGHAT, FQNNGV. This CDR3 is CASSLAGGSYNEQFF. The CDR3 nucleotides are TGTGCCAGCAGCTTAGCGGGGGGGTCCTACAATGAGCAGTTCTTC.

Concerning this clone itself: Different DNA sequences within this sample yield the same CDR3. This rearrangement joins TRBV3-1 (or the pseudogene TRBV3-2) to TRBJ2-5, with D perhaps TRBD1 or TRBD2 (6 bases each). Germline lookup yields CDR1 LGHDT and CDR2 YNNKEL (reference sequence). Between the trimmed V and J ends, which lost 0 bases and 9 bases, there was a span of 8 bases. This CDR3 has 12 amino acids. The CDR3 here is CASSQDRGPQYF. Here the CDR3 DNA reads TGTGCCAGCAGCCAAGACCGGGGGCCCCAGTACTTC.

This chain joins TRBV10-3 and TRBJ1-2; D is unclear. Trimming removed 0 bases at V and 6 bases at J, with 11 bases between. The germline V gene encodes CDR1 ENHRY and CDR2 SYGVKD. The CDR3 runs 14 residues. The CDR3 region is CAISESGNGDGYTF. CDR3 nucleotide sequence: TGTGCCATCAGTGAGTCGGGGAACGGCGATGGCTACACCTTC.

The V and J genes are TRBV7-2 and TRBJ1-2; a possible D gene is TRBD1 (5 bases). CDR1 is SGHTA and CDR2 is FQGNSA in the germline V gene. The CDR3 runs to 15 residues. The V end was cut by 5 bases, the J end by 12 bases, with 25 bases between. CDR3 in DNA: TGTGCCAGCAGCCAAACCTCCGGGACTGCGTTGAGCCACACCTTC. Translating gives CASSQTSGTALSHTF.

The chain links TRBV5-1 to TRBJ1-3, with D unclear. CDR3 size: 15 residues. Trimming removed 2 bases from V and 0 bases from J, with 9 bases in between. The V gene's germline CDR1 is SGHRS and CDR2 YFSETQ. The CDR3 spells CASSFGRDSGNTIYF. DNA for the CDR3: TGCGCCAGCAGCTTTGGCAGAGACTCTGGAAACACCATATATTTT.

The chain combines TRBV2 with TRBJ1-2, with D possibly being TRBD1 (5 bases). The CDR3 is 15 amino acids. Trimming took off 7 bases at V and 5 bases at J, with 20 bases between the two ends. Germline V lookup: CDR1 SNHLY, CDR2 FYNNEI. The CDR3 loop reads CASKRDAPLMYGYTF. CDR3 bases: TGTGCCAGCAAGAGGGACGCTCCACTTATGTATGGCTACACCTTC.

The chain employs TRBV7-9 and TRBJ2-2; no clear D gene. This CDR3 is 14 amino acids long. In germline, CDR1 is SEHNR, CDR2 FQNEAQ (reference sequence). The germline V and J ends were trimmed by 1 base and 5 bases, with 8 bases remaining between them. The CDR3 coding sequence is TGTGCCAGCAGCTTAGGTGGGGATACCGGGGAGCTGTTTTTT. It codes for CASSLGGDTGELFF.

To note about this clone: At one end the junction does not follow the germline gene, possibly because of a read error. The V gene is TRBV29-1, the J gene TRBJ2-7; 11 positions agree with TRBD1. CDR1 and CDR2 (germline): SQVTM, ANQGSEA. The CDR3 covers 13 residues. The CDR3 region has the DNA TGCAGCGTGGAAGGGACAGGGGGAGGCGAGCAGTACTTC. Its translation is CSVEGTGGGEQYF.

The CDR3 nucleotides are TGTGCCAGCAGCGTTTCGGGACAGGGGAGCTATGGCTACACCTTC. This codes for CASSVSGQGSYGYTF. The V and J genes are TRBV9 and TRBJ1-2; 10 bases are a match to TRBD1. Germline V CDR1 and CDR2: SGDLS, YYNGEE. Germline trimming cut 2 bases from V and 4 bases from J; bases unmatched to any gene: 5. CDR3 length equals 15 residues.

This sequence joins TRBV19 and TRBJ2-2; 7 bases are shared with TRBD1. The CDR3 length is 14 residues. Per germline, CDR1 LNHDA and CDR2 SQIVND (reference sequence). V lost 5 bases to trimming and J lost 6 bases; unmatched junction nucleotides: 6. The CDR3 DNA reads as TGTGCCAGTAGTTCCACAGGGGTTGCCGGGGAGCTGTTTTTT. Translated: CASSSTGVAGELFF.

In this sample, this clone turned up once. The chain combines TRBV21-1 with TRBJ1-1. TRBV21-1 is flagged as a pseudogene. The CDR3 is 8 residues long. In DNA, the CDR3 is TGTGCCAGACAGCGCAAGACCTTT. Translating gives CARQRKTF.

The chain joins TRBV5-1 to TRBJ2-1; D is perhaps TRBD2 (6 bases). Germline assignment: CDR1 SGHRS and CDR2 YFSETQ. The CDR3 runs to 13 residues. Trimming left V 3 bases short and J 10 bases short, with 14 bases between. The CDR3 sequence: CASSSLGAGEQFF. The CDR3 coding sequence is TGCGCCAGCAGCTCGCTCGGGGCGGGGGAGCAGTTCTTC.

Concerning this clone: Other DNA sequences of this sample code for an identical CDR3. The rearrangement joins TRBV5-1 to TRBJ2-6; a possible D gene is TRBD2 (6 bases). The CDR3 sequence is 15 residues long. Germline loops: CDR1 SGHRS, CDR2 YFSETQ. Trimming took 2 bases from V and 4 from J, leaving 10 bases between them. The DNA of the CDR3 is TGCGCCAGCAGCTTAGGAGGGACGGGGGCCAACGTCCTGACTTTC. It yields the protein CASSLGGTGANVLTF.